This TCR beta chain stems from a study of T cell repertoires in cytomegalovirus infection. The overall study: Indications of both CMV infection and matching HLA type were provided by public TCR beta signatures. General study findings and limits: Adding up the frequency of public TCR beta families identified people who carried CMV plus the relevant HLA.

The CDR3 is 14 residues long. TCRdb recomputed calls from the reads with MiXCR, one row per CDR3 protein. Found here are about 190,000 distinct CDR3 sequences, roughly 27% of them singletons; the top ten hold roughly 29%. A remark on this clonotype: As yet, its antigen is unknown. At one end the junction does not follow the germline gene, possibly because of a read error.

The gene calls are TRBV7-1 and TRBJ1-5, with D tentatively TRBD1 (5 bases). TRBV7-1 is marked as an open reading frame, function uncertain. Sequencing was performed on PBMCs. The sequence derives from a human donor in good health (CMV status not recorded). Some clones in this sample may be carry-over from other donors' samples. The CDR3 DNA follows: TGTGTCAGCAGCCCCATGGGGGGCAATCAGCCCCAGCATTTT. This codes for CVSSPMGGNQPQHF.